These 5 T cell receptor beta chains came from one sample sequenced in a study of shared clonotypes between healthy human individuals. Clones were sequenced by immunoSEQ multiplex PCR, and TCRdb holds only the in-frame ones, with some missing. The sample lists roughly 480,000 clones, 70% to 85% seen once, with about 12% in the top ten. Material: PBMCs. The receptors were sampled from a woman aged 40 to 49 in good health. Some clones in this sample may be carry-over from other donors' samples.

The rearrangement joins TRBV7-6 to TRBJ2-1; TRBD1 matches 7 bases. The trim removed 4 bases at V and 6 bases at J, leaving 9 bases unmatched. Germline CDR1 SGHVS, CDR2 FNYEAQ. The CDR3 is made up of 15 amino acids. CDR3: CASSSRQGSGNEQFF. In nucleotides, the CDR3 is TGTGCCAGCAGCTCTCGACAGGGTTCGGGCAATGAGCAGTTCTTC. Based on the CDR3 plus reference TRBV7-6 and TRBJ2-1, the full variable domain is GAGVSQSPRYKVTKRGQDVALRCDPISGHVSLYWYRQALGQGPEFLTYFNYEAQQDKSGLPNDRFSAERPEGSISTLTIQRTEQRDSAMYRCASSSRQGSGNEQFFGPGTRLTVL.

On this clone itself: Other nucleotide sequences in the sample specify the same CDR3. CDR3: CASSQGAGGTYEQYF. The CDR3 DNA sequence: TGCGCCAGCAGCCAAGGAGCGGGGGGGACCTACGAGCAGTACTTC. This rearrangement joins TRBV4-1 to TRBJ2-7, with 10 bases identical to TRBD2. V dropped 1 base and J dropped 2; count of bases not matched to a gene: 2. The CDR3 loop spans 15 amino acids. Germline lookup yields CDR1 MGHRA and CDR2 YSYEKL.

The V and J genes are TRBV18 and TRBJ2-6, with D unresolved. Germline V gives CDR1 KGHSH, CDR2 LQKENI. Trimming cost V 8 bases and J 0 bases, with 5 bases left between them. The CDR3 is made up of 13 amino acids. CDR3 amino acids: CASPRSGANVLTF. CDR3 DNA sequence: TGTGCCAGCCCGCGCTCTGGGGCCAACGTCCTGACTTTC. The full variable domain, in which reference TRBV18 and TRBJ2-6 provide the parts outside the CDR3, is NAGVMQNPRHLVRRRGQEARLRCSPMKGHSHVYWYRQLPEEGLKFMVYLQKENIIDESGMPKERFSAEFPKEGPSILRIQQVVRGDSAAYFCASPRSGANVLTFGAGSRLTVL.

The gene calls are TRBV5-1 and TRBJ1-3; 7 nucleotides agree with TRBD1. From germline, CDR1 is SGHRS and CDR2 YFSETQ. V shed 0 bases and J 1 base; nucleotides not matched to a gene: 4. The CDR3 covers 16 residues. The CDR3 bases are TGCGCCAGCAGCTTGGGCGACAGGGCTTCTGGAAACACCATATATTTT. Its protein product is CASSLGDRASGNTIYF.

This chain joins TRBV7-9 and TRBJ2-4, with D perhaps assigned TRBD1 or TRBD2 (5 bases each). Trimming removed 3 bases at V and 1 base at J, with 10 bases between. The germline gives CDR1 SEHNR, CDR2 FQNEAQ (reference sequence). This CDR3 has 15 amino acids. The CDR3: CASSFSGGAKNIQYF. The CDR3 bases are TGTGCCAGCAGCTTTAGTGGGGGTGCCAAAAACATTCAGTACTTC.